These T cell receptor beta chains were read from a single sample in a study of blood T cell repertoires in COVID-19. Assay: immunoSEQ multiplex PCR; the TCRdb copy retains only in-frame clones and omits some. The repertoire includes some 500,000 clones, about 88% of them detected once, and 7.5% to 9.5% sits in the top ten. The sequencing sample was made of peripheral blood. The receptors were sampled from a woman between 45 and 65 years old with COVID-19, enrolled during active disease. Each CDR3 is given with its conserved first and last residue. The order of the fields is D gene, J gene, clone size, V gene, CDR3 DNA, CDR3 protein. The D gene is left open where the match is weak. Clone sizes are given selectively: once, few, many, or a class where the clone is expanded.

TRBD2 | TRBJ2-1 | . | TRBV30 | TGTGCCTGGAGTGTACTTGGGCTAGCGGGGGGCCTCTCCTACAATGAGCAGTTCTTC | CAWSVLGLAGGLSYNEQFF
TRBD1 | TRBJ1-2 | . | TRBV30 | TGTGCCTGGAAAACCGGGACAGCTGGCTACACCTTC | CAWKTGTAGYTF
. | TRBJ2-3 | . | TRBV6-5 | TGTGCCAGCAGTTATAGTGGTGGGGGACTCACAGATACGCAGTATTTT | CASSYSGGGLTDTQYF
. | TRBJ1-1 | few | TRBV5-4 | TGTGCCAGCAGCTTCGGAGGGACTGAAGCTTTCTTT | CASSFGGTEAFF
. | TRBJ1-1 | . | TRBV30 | TGTGCCTGGAGTGTAGGAGGGACTAACACTGAAGCTTTCTTT | CAWSVGGTNTEAFF
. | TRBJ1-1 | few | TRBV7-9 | TGTGCCAGCAGCTTAGAGGCCCCAGGGGCGGGCACTGAAGCTTTCTTT | CASSLEAPGAGTEAFF
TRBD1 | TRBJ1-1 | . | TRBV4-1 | TGCGCCAGCAGCCCCGGGACAGCGACTGAAGCTTTCTTT | CASSPGTATEAFF
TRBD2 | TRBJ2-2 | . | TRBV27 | TGTGCCAGCAGCGTAGCGGGGGGGCTCACCGGGGAGCTGTTTTTT | CASSVAGGLTGELFF
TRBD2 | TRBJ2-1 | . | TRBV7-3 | TGTGCCAGCAGCCCCCGGCTAGCGGAATACAATGAGCAGTTCTTC | CASSPRLAEYNEQFF
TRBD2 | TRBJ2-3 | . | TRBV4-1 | TGCGCCAGCAGCCAAGAAACTAGCGGGGTCACAGATACGCAGTATTTT | CASSQETSGVTDTQYF
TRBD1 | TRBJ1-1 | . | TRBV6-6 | TGTGCCAGCACCTTTCCGACAGGGGCGAACACTGAAGCTTTCTTT | CASTFPTGANTEAFF
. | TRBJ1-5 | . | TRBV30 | TGTGCCTGGAGTGTCGGACAGAATCTTTATAGCAATCAGCCCCAGCATTTT | CAWSVGQNLYSNQPQHF
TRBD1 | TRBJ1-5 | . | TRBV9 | TGTGCCAGCAGCATGACAGGGAGTAGCAATCAGCCCCAGCATTTT | CASSMTGSSNQPQHF
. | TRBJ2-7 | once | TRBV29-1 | TGCAGCGTCCGGACTGGAGCAGCCTACGAGCAGTACTTC | CSVRTGAAYEQYF
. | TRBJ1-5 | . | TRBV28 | TGTGCCAGCAAAACCCAGGCCAATCAGCCCCAGCATTTT | CASKTQANQPQHF
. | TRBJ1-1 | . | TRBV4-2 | TGTGCCAGCAGCCAAGACGCTAGGGGGACTGAAGCTTTCTTT | CASSQDARGTEAFF